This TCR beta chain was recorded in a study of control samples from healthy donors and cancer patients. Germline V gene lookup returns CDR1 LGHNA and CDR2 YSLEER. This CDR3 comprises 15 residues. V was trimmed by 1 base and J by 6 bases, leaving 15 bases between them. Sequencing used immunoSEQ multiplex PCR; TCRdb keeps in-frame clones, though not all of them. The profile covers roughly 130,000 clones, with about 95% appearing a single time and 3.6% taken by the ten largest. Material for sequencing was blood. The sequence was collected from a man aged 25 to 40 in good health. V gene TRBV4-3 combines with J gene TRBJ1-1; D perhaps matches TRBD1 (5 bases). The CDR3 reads CASSQGAGLRSEAFF. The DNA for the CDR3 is TGCGCCAGCAGCCAAGGAGCAGGGCTTAGGTCTGAAGCTTTCTTT.